The present T cell receptor (beta chain) was sequenced within a study of blood T cell repertoires in COVID-19. The overall study: Sites across the United States, Italy and Spain contributed samples from acute and convalescent COVID-19.

J gave up 4 bases and V 6 bases, and 7 bases lay outside the gene matches. CDR3 length: 15 amino acids. Germline V gene sequence: CDR1 SEHNR, CDR2 FQNEAQ (reference sequence). Study processing details: Amplification from reference gene primers served as the basis for estimated nucleated cell counts. Sequenced by immunoSEQ multiplex PCR; TCRdb stores in-frame clones only, minus some. D and trimming were read from the DNA, whereas the V and J calls and clone size are those reported in that table. Of around 110,000 clones in the sample, about nine tenths were seen once. The clonotype was recovered from a human donor with active COVID-19. The donor label of this sample is uncertain. The source material was peripheral blood. This chain connects TRBV7-9 to TRBJ2-5; 11 bases match TRBD2. This CDR3 reads CASSPATSGGETQYF. The DNA of the CDR3 is TGTGCCAGCAGTCCCGCCACTAGCGGGGGAGAGACCCAGTACTTC. The full variable domain, rest sourced from reference TRBV7-9 and TRBJ2-5, is DTGVSQNPRHKITKRGQNVTFRCDPISEHNRLYWYRQTLGQGPEFLTYFQNEAQLEKSRLLSDRFSAERPKGSFSTLEIQRTEQGDSAMYLCASSPATSGGETQYFGPGTRLLVL.